This T cell receptor beta chain was sequenced during a study of blood T cell repertoires in COVID-19. Turning to the study itself: Samples representing acute and convalescent COVID-19 were sourced from the United States, Italy and Spain. From T cells, B-cell-depleted T cells, or PBMCs came the material, which was cDNA or gDNA.

Per the original methods: The authors estimated nucleated cell counts from reference gene primer amplification. Sequenced by immunoSEQ multiplex PCR; TCRdb stores in-frame clones only, minus some. The D gene and trimming were derived from the DNA, and the V and J assignments and clone size from that table. The sample comprises a few hundred thousand clones, about 80% of which are singletons, and more than 1.5% rests with the top ten. This CDR3 has 15 amino acids. V shed 6 bases, J shed 4 bases, and the junction held 10 bases outside the gene matches. Germline V CDR1 and CDR2: MNHEY, SVGAGI. The sequence was obtained from a man aged 25 to 40 who had recovered from COVID-19. The chain uses TRBV6-5 and TRBJ2-3; 7 positions match TRBD1. Sequencing was done on a sample of peripheral blood. CDR3 bases: TGTGCCAGCAGCTCCGGGACAGAGGGCCCAGATACGCAGTATTTT. Its protein is CASSSGTEGPDTQYF.